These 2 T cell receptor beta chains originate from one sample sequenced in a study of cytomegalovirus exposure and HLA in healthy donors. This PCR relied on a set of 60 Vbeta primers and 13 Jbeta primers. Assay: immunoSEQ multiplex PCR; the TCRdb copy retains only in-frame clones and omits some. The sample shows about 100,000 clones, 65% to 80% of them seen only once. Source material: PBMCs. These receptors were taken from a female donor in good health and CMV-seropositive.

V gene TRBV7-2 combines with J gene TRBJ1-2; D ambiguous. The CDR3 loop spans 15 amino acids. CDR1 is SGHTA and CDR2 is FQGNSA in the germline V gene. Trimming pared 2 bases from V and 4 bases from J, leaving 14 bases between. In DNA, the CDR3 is TGTGCCAGCAGCTTATTGGGAGAACGTGGCTATGGCTACACCTTC. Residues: CASSLLGERGYGYTF.

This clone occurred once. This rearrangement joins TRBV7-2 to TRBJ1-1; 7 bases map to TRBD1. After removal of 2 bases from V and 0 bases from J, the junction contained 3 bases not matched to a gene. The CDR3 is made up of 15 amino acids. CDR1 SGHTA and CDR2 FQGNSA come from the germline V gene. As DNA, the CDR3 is TGTGCCAGCAGCTTAAGGGGGCGAGTGAACACTGAAGCTTTCTTT. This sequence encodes CASSLRGRVNTEAFF.